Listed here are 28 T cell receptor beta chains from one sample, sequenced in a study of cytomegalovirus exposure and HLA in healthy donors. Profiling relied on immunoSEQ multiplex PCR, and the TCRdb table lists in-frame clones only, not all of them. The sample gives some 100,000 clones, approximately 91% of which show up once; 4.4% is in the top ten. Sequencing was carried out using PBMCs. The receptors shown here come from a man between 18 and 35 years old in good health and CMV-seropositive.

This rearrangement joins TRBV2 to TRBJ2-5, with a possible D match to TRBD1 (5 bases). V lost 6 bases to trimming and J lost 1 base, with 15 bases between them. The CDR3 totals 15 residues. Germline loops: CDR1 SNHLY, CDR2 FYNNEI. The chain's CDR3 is CASSIHMTAQETQYF. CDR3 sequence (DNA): TGTGCCAGCAGCATACACATGACAGCCCAAGAGACCCAGTACTTC.

This chain's CDR3 is CASSILAGGESETGELFF. The DNA of the CDR3 is TGTGCCAGCTCGATCCTAGCGGGGGGCGAGAGCGAAACCGGGGAGCTGTTTTTT. The V and J genes are TRBV2 and TRBJ2-2; 11 bases are shared with TRBD2. The CDR3 has 18 residues. CDR1 SNHLY and CDR2 FYNNEI come from the germline V gene. J lost 5 bases, V lost 8 bases, and 16 bases had no gene match.

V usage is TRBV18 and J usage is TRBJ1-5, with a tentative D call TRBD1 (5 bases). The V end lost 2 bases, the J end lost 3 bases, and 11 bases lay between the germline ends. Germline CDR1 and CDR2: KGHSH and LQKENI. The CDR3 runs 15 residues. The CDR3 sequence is CASSPGGMFNQPQHF. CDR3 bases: TGTGCCAGCTCACCAGGGGGGATGTTCAATCAGCCCCAGCATTTT. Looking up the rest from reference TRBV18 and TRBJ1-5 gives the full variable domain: NAGVMQNPRHLVRRRGQEARLRCSPMKGHSHVYWYRQLPEEGLKFMVYLQKENIIDESGMPKERFSAEFPKEGPSILRIQQVVRGDSAAYFCASSPGGMFNQPQHFGDGTRLSIL.

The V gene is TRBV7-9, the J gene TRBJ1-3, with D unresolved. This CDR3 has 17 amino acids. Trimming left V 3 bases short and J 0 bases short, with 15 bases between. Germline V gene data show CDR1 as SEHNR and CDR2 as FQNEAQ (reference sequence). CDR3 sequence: CASSLADGGRSGNTIYF. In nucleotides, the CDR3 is TGTGCCAGCAGCTTGGCCGACGGAGGCCGCTCTGGAAACACCATATATTTT.

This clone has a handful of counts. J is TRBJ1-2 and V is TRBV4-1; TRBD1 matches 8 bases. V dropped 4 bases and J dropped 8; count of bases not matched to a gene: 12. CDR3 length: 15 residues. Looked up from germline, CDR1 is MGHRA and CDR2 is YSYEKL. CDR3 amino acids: CASSREHPTGEGYTF. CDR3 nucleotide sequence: TGCGCCAGCAGCCGCGAACATCCGACAGGGGAGGGCTACACCTTC.

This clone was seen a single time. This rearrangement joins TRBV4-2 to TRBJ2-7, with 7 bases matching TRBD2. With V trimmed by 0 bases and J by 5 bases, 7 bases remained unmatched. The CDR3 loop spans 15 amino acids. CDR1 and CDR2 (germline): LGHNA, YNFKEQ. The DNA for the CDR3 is TGTGCCAGCAGCCAAGATCAAGGTCTAGCGGACGAGCAGTACTTC. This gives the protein CASSQDQGLADEQYF.

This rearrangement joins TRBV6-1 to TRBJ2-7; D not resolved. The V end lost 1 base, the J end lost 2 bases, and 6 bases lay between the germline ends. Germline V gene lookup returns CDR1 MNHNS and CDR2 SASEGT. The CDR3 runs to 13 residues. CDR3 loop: CASSEVRTYEQYF. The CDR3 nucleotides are TGTGCCAGCAGTGAAGTCAGAACCTACGAGCAGTACTTC.

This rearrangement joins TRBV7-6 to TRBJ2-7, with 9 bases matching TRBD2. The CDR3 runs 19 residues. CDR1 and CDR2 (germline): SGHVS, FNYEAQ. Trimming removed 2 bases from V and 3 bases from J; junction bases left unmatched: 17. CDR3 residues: CASSLNRVAGAVRHYEQYF. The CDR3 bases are TGTGCCAGCAGCTTAAACAGGGTAGCGGGGGCCGTACGCCACTACGAGCAGTACTTC.

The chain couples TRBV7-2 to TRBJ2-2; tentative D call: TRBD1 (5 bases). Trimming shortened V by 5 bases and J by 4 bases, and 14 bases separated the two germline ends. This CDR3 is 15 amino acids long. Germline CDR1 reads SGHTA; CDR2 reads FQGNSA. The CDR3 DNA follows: TGTGCCAGCAGCCTTGCACAGGCATCCACCGGGGAGCTGTTTTTT. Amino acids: CASSLAQASTGELFF.

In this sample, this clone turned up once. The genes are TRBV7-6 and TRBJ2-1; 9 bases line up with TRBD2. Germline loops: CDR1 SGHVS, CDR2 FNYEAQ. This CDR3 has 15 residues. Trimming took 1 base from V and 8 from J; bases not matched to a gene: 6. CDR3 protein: CASSLGRGGQDEQFF. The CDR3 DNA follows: TGTGCCAGCAGCTTAGGGCGGGGGGGCCAGGATGAGCAGTTCTTC.

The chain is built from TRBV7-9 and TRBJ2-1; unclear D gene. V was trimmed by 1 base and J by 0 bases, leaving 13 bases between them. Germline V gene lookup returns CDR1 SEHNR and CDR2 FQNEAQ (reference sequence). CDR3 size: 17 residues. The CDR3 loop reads CASSLGQTEVSYNEQFF. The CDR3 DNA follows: TGTGCCAGCAGCTTAGGCCAAACAGAAGTCTCCTACAATGAGCAGTTCTTC.

CDR3 in amino acids: CASRQANYEQYF. The CDR3 bases are TGCGCCAGTCGACAGGCAAACTACGAGCAGTACTTC. The chain employs TRBV5-1 and TRBJ2-7, with TRBD1 as a possible D gene (6 bases). Germline loops: CDR1 SGHRS, CDR2 YFSETQ. This CDR3 comprises 12 residues. The V and J ends lost 8 bases and 3 bases respectively, with 12 bases between them.

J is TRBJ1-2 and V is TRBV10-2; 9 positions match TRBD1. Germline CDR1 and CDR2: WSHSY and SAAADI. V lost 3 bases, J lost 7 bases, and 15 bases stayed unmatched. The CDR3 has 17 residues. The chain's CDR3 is CASSDYFGTGFSGGYTF. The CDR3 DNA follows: TGCGCCAGCAGTGATTATTTTGGGACAGGGTTCTCTGGTGGCTACACCTTC.

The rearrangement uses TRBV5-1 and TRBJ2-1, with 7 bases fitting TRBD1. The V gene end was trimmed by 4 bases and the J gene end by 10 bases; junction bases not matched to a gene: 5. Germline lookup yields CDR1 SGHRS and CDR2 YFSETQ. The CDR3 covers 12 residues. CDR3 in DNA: TGCGCCAGCAGCCAACAGGGGACCGAGCAGTTCTTC. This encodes CASSQQGTEQFF. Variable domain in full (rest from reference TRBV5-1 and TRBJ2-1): KAGVTQTPRYLIKTRGQQVTLSCSPISGHRSVSWYQQTPGQGLQFLFEYFSETQRNKGNFPGRFSGRQFSNSRSEMNVSTLELGDSALYLCASSQQGTEQFFGPGTRLTVL.

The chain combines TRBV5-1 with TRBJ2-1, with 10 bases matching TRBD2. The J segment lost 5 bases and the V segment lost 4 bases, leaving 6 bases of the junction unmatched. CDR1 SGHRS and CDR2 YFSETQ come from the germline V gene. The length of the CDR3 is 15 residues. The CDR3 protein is CASSIRTSGNNEQFF. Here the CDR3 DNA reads TGCGCCAGCAGCATAAGGACTAGCGGAAACAATGAGCAGTTCTTC.

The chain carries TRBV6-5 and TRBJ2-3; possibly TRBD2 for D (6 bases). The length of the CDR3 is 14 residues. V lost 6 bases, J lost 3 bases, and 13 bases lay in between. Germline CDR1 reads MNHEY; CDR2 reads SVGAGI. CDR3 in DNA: TGTGCCAGCAGACAGACTAGTTCGACAGATACGCAGTATTTT. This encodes CASRQTSSTDTQYF.

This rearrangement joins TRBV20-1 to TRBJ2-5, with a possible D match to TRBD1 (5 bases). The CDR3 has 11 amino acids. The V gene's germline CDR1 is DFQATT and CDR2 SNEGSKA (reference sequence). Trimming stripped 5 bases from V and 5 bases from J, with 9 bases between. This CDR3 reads CSAYKGETQYF. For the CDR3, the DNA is TGCAGTGCTTATAAGGGGGAGACCCAGTACTTC.

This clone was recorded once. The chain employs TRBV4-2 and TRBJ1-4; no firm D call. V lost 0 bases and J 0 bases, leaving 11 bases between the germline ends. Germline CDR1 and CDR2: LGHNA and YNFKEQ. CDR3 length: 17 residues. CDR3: CASSQETASATNEKLFF. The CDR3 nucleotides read TGTGCCAGCAGCCAAGAGACGGCTAGTGCAACTAATGAAAAACTGTTTTTT.

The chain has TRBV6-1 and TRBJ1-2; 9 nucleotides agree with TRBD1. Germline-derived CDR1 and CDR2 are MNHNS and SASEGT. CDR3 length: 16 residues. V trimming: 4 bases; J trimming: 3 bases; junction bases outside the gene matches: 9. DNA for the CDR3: TGTGCCAGCAGTGCCGGACAGGGGAGGGGTGACTATGGCTACACCTTC. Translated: CASSAGQGRGDYGYTF.

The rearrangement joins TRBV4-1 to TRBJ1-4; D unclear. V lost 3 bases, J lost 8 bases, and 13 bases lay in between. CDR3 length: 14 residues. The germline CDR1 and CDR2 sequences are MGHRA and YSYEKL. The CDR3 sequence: CASSQPTGLEKLFF. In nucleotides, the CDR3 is TGCGCCAGCAGCCAGCCGACGGGTTTAGAAAAACTGTTTTTT.

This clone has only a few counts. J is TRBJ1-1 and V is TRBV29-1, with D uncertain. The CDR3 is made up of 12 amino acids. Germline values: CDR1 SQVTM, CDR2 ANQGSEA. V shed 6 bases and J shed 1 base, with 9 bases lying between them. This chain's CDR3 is CSVVWANTEAFF. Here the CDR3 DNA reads TGCAGCGTGGTTTGGGCGAACACTGAAGCTTTCTTT.

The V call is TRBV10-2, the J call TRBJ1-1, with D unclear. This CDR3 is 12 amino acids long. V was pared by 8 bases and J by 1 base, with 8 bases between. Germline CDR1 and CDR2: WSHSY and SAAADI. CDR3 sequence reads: CASGPRNTEAFF. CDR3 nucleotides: TGCGCCAGCGGTCCCAGGAACACTGAAGCTTTCTTT.

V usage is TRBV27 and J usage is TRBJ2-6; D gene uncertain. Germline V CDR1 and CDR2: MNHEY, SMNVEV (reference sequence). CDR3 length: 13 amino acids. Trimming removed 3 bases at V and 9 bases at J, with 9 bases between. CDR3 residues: CASSFNTNNVLTF. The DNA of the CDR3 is TGTGCCAGCAGTTTTAACACCAACAACGTCCTGACTTTC.

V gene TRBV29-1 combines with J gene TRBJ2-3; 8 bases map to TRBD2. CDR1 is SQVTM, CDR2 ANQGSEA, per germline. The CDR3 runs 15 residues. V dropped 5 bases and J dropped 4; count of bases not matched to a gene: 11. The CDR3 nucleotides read TGCAGCGTTAGGGGGAAAGGCGGGGGGCCAGATACGCAGTATTTT. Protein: CSVRGKGGGPDTQYF.

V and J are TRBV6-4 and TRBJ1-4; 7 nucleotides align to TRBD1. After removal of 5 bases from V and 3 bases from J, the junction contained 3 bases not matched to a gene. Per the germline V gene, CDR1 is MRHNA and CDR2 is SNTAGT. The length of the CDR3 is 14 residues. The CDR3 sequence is CASSWDSPNEKLFF. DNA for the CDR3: TGTGCCAGCAGTTGGGACAGTCCTAATGAAAAACTGTTTTTT.

CDR3 sequence (DNA): TGTGCCAGTAGTCCGGGACAGGGGTCCTACAATGAGCAGTTCTTC. This translates into CASSPGQGSYNEQFF. The chain joins TRBV19 to TRBJ2-1, with 10 bases identical to TRBD1. Germline V CDR1 and CDR2: LNHDA, SQIVND (reference sequence). After removal of 5 bases from V and 1 base from J, the junction contained 2 bases not matched to a gene. This CDR3 comprises 15 residues.

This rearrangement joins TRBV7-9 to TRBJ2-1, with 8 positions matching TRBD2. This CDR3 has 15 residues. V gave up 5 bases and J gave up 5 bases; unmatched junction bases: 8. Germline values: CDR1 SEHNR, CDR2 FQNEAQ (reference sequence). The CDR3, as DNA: TGTGCCAGCAGCATCCAGGCACTAGCGGACAATGAGCAGTTCTTC. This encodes CASSIQALADNEQFF.

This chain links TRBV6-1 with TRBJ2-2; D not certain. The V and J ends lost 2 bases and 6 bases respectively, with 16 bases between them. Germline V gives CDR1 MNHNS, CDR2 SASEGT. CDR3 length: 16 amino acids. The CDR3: CASSERWQAFPGELFF. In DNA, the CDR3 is TGTGCCAGCAGTGAAAGGTGGCAGGCGTTCCCCGGGGAGCTGTTTTTT.